The sequence of this T cell receptor beta chain was determined in a study of T cell repertoires in cytomegalovirus infection. Study as a whole: Through public TCR beta signatures, both CMV infection and matching HLA type were indicated.

TCRdb used MiXCR to reprocess the reads, holding one entry per CDR3 protein. The repertoire has about 360,000 distinct CDR3 sequences, over 15% of them found once; the top ten carry 7.5% to 9%. Regarding the study as a whole: CMV-specific TCR beta clonotypes restricted by HLA-C dominated the ex vivo response. Summed frequency of shared TCR beta families picked out CMV carriers who also had the relevant HLA.

This clonotype has only a few counts. Its target is not known. The sample consisted of PBMCs. The receptor was derived from a human donor in good health (CMV status not recorded). Some clones in this sample may be carry-over from other donors' samples.

The chain's CDR3 is CAISAEAGSFSYEQYF. DNA for the CDR3: TGTGCCATCAGTGCCGAAGCGGGGTCTTTCTCCTACGAGCAGTACTTC. The chain combines TRBV10-3 with TRBJ2-7; 7 bases line up with TRBD2. The CDR3 totals 16 residues. Germline V gene data show CDR1 as ENHRY and CDR2 as SYGVKD. Trimming took 4 bases from V and 0 from J; bases not matched to a gene: 9.